This T cell receptor (beta chain) was observed in a study of cytomegalovirus exposure and HLA in healthy donors (dated by TCRdb to about 2017). With regard to the full study: A later analysis indicated that the 120 validation repertoires were generated on the platform also employed for the approximately 700 repertoires of the first cohort. The study aimed to test whether signatures of past pathogen exposure could be identified by cataloging public T cell receptors. In addition to the first cohort of approximately 650 subjects, a separate validation cohort of approximately 110 different subjects was used. To predict cytomegalovirus infection status, the study combined high-throughput TCR immunosequencing, statistical association of individual TCRs with disease status, and machine learning. On the study overall, not on this receptor specifically: In the study, 150 to 200 TCR beta chains were listed as associated with cytomegalovirus. Cytomegalovirus status was reported to be diagnosed by the classifier with high specificity and sensitivity in both the original and validation cohorts. A few of the identified cytomegalovirus-associated TCR beta chains were confirmed in vitro to be specific for cytomegalovirus antigens. A later analysis lacked HLA typing for the validation cohort, so it scored co-occurrence in that cohort across all 120 repertoires. It was suggested by the authors that the approach could potentially be generalized to other disease states and immunological phenotypes. Most TCR sequences were observed very rarely across donors, whereas some public TCRs were present in many individuals. Subsequent analysis determined that TCRs grouped into clusters in the first cohort also showed a tendency toward co-occurrence across the roughly 120 validation repertoires, and 94% of cluster scores exceeded 0.

In regard to this clone: Its antigen is still unknown. Base-call qualities are not available, and no considerably larger clone is one nucleotide away.

Library creation used the immunoSEQ multiplex PCR assay. As for the original processing: A statistical classification framework was developed to diagnose cytomegalovirus status using the catalog of TCR beta chain sequences. In TCRdb, the immuneACCESS table is reduced to in-frame sequences with V and J assigned. These tables do not hold every clone; where another copy was compared, an unresolved V gene accounts for under half, and the others remain unexplained. For V, J and clone size, that table is used; D and trimming come from the DNA. This sample has over 120,000 clones in its table, and approximately 92% of those were observed once. About 9.9% of the sample lies in the top ten. The CDR1 and CDR2 encoded by the germline V gene are KGHSH and LQKENI. The junction carries 17 bases between V and J, which are trimmed by 3 bases and 6 bases respectively. There are 16 amino acids in the CDR3, from cysteine to phenylalanine inclusive. The read is trimmed to its CDR3 DNA, 48 bases read in frame from base 1.

The donors belonged to the validation cohort of roughly 120 subjects, which was separate from the approximately 700-subject first cohort. The rearrangement joined TRBV18 to TRBJ2-2, with TRBD1 perhaps the D gene, on 6 matching bases. Source material: PBMCs. The TCR sequence derives from a woman younger than 30 in good health and CMV-seropositive. The DNA is as follows: TGTGCCAGCTCACCGGACAGCCCAGTCCACCCCGGGGAGCTGTTTTTT. Translated, this gives CASSPDSPVHPGELFF. Beyond the CDR3, the reference TRBV18 and TRBJ2-2 genes provide the residues; the full variable domain reads: NAGVMQNPRHLVRRRGQEARLRCSPMKGHSHVYWYRQLPEEGLKFMVYLQKENIIDESGMPKERFSAEFPKEGPSILRIQQVVRGDSAAYFCASSPDSPVHPGELFFGEGSRLTVL.